This T cell receptor beta chain came from a study of blood T cell repertoires in COVID-19. The J segment lost 0 bases and the V segment lost 1 base, leaving 15 bases of the junction unmatched. Germline V gene data show CDR1 as SGHTA and CDR2 as FQGTGA. The CDR3 extends over 20 amino acids. Some clones are missing from TCRdb's copy, which holds only in-frame ones; the method was immunoSEQ multiplex PCR. The table shows 95,000 to 150,000 clones, with around four fifths occurring only once. This clonotype was obtained from a human donor in a cohort sampled during active COVID-19. Sequences were obtained from peripheral blood. The V call is TRBV7-3, the J call TRBJ2-4, with TRBD1 matching over 7 bases. Here the CDR3 reads CASSLIPTGARPSAKNIQYF. CDR3 bases: TGTGCCAGCAGCTTAATTCCTACAGGGGCCCGTCCCTCAGCCAAAAACATTCAGTACTTC.